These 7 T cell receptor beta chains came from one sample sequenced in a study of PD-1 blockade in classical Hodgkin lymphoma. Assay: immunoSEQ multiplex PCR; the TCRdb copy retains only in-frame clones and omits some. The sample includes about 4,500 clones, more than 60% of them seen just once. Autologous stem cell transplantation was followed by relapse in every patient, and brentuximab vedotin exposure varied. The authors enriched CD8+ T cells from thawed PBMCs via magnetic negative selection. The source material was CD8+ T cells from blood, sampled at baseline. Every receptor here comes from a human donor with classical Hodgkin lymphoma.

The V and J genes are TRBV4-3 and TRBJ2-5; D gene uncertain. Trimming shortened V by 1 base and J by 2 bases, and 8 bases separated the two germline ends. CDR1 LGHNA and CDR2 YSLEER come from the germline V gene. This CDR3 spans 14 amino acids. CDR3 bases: TGCGCCAGCAGCCAAGGCACAGTTCAAGAGACCCAGTACTTC. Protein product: CASSQGTVQETQYF.

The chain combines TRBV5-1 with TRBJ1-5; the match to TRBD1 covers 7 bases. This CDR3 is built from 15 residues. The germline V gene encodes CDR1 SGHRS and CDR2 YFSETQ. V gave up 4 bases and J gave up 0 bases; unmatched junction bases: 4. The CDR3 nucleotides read TGCGCCAGCAGCACCGGGACAGATAGCAATCAGCCCCAGCATTTT. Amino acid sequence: CASSTGTDSNQPQHF.

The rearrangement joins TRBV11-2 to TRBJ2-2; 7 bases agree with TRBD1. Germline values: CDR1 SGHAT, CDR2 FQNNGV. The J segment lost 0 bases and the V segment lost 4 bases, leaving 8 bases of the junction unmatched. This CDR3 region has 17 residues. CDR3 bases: TGTGCCAGCAGCTCGATAGGACAGGAGTCGAACACCGGGGAGCTGTTTTTT. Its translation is CASSSIGQESNTGELFF.

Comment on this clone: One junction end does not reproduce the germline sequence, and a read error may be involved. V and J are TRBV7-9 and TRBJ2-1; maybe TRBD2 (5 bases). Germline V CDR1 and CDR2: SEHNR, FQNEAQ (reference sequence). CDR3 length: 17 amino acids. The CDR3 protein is CAGSLASGLDSYNEQFF. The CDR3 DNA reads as TGTGCCGGCAGCTTAGCGTCAGGACTTGACTCCTACAATGAGCAGTTCTTC.

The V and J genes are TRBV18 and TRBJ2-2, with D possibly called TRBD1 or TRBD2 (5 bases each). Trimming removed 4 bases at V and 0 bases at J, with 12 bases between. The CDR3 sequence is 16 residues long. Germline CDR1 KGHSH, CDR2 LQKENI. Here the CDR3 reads CASSLPGRPNTGELFF. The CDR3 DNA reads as TGTGCCAGCTCACTACCGGGACGACCGAACACCGGGGAGCTGTTTTTT.

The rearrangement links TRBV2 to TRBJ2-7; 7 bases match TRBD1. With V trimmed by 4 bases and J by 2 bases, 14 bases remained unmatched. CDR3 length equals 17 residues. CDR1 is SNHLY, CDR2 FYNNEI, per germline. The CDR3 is CASSGTDRADLTYEQYF. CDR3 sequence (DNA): TGTGCCAGCAGTGGTACCGACAGGGCGGATTTAACCTACGAGCAGTACTTC.

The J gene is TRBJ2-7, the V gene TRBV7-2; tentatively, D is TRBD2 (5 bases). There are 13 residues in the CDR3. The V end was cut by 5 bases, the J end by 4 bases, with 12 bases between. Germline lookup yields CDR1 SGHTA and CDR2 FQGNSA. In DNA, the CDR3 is TGTGCCAGCAGCCCGGGGAAAGGGTACGAGCAGTACTTC. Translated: CASSPGKGYEQYF.